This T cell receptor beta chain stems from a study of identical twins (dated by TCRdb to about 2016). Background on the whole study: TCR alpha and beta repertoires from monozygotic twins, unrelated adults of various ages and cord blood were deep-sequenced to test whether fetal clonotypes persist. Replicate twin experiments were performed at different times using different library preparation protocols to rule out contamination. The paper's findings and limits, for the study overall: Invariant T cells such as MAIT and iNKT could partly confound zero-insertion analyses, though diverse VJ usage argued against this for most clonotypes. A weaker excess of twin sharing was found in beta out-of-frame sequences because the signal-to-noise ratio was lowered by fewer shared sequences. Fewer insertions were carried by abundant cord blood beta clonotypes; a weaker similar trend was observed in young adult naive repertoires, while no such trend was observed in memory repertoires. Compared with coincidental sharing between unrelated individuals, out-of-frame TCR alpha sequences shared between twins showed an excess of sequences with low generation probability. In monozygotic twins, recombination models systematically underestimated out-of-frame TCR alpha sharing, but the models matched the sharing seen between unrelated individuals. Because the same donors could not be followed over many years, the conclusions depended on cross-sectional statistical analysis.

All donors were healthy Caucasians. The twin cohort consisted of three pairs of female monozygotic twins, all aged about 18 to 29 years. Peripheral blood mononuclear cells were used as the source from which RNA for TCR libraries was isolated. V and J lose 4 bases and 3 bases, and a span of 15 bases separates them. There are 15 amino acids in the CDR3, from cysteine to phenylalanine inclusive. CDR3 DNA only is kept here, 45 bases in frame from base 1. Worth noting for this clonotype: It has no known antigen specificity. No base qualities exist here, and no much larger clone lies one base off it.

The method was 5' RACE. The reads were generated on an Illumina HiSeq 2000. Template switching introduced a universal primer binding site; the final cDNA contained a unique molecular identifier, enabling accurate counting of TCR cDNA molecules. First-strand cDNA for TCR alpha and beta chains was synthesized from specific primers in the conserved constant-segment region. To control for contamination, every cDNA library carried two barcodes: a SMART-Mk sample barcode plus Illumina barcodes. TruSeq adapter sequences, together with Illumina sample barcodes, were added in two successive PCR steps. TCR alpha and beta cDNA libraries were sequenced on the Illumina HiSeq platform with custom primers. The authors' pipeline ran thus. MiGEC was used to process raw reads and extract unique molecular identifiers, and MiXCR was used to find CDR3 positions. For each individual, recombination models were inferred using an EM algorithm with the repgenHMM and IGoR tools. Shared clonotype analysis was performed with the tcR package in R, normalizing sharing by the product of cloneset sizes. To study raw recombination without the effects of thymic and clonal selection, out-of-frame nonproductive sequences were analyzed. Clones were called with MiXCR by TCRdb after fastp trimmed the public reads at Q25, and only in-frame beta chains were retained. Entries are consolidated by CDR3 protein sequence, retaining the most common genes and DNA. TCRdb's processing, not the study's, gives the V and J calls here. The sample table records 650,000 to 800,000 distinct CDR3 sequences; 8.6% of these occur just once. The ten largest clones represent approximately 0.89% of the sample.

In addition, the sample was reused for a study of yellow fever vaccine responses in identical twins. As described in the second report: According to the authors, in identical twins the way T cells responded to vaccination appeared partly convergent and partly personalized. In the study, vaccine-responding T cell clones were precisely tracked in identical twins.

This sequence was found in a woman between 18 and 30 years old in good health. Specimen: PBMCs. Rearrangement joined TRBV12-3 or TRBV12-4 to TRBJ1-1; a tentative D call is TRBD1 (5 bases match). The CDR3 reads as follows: CASSSPSRGDTEAFF. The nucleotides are TGTGCCAGCAGTTCTCCAAGTCGGGGGGACACTGAAGCTTTCTTT.